This TCR beta chain comes out of a study of low-dose radiotherapy and immunotherapy resistance in tumors. Study-level background: Radiation delivery to Cohort 1 consisted of 0.5 Gy per fraction every 2 weeks, summing to 6.5 Gy.

Germline CDR1 and CDR2: MGHRA and YSYEKL. The CDR3 length is 17 residues. Trimming removed 0 bases at V and 1 base at J, with 13 bases between. TRAV- and TRBV-specific primers, spanning alpha and beta chains, primed first-strand cDNA. With a V-primer adapter and a constant-region primer, TCRs were amplified for approximately 20 PCR cycles. Following isolation, mRNA was amplified via in vitro transcription. Via MiXCR, TCRdb re-called the reads, giving one row per CDR3 protein. The sample records 7,100 or so distinct CDR3 sequences, approximately 53% being singletons. The origin of this receptor is a human donor with advanced metastatic prostate, ovarian, gallbladder or colorectal cancer (not recorded which). This table probably holds off-target reads from a library built for another chain. This chain connects TRBV4-1 to TRBJ2-1; D remains unclear. The CDR3 bases are TGCGCCAGCAGCCAAGAGAAGCGCGGTCTTTCCTACAATGAGCAGTTCTTC. It yields the protein CASSQEKRGLSYNEQFF.